Presented here are 9 T cell receptor beta chains from one specimen sequenced in a study of cytomegalovirus exposure and HLA in healthy donors (dated by TCRdb to the late 2010s). Library creation used the immunoSEQ multiplex PCR assay. For the multiplex PCR, a mixture combining 60 forward primers for TCR Vbeta segments and 13 reverse primers for TCR Jbeta segments was used. Not all clones reach the TCRdb copy of this immuneACCESS table, which keeps in-frame sequences only. Checked studies attribute under half of the gap to unresolved V genes and leave the rest unexplained. Within this sample are roughly 170,000 clones, with roughly 80% of them counted one time only. The ten largest clones add up to 2% to 3% of the sample. Sequencing input: PBMCs. Receptor source: a female donor in good health and CMV-seronegative.

In this sample, this clone turned up once. The rearrangement links TRBV7-2 to TRBJ2-3; 8 nucleotides agree with TRBD2. CDR1 and CDR2 from the germline V gene are SGHTA and FQGNSA. The CDR3 has 18 residues. After removal of 5 bases from V and 2 bases from J, the junction contained 15 bases not matched to a gene. CDR3 bases: TGTGCCAGCAGCCTCACCTCGGGGGGCGGGGGGTCCACAGATACGCAGTATTTT. Translated, it gives CASSLTSGGGGSTDTQYF.

This clone turned up a few times. V is TRBV7-2 and J is TRBJ2-7, with 8 positions matching TRBD1. The V segment lost 5 bases and the J segment 7 bases; nucleotides outside the gene matches: 7. The germline V gene has CDR1 SGHTA and CDR2 FQGNSA. The CDR3 length is 13 residues. CDR3 DNA sequence: TGTGCCAGCAGCCTCCGGACAGGGATTGAGCAGTACTTC. Translating gives CASSLRTGIEQYF. Together with reference TRBV7-2 and TRBJ2-7, the CDR3 gives the full variable domain: GAGVSQSPSNKVTEKGKDVELRCDPISGHTALYWYRQSLGQGLEFLIYFQGNSAPDKSGLPSDRFSAERTGGSVSTLTIQRTQQEDSAVYLCASSLRTGIEQYFGPGTRLTVT.

This clone was observed a single time. The rearrangement joins TRBV5-4 to TRBJ2-2, with 13 bases matching TRBD2. Unmatched junction bases numbered 3, after V lost 4 bases and J lost 0 bases. Germline CDR1 and CDR2: SGHNT and YYREEE (reference sequence). This CDR3 spans 17 amino acids. The CDR3 protein is CASSRGLAGPNTGELFF. In nucleotides, the CDR3 is TGTGCCAGCAGCCGGGGACTAGCGGGACCGAACACCGGGGAGCTGTTTTTT.

J is TRBJ2-3 and V is TRBV10-3; D is perhaps TRBD1 (6 bases). Germline V gene data show CDR1 as ENHRY and CDR2 as SYGVKD. The ends were cut back, 6 bases at V and 6 bases at J, with 16 bases in the middle. The CDR3 is made up of 14 amino acids. CDR3 region: CAISSQGREDTQYF. CDR3 DNA sequence: TGTGCCATCAGCTCCCAGGGGAGAGAGGATACGCAGTATTTT.

The chain combines TRBV5-1 with TRBJ2-5; 9 bases match TRBD1. TRBJ2-7 matches the DNA end more closely, so the J call is doubtful. Germline CDR1 and CDR2: SGHRS and YFSETQ. CDR3 length: 17 amino acids. The chain's CDR3 is CASSLATSGTGSDEQYF. The CDR3 bases are TGCGCCAGCAGCTTGGCGACTTCCGGGACAGGGTCGGACGAGCAGTACTTC.

This clone came up once. This chain links TRBV4-3 with TRBJ1-6; the D gene is possibly TRBD1 (5 bases). Trimming left V 8 bases short and J 4 bases short, with 15 bases between. This CDR3 is built from 15 residues. From germline, CDR1 is LGHNA and CDR2 YSLEER. The CDR3 protein is CASRPQDSYNSPLHF. CDR3 bases: TGCGCCAGCCGTCCCCAAGACAGTTATAATTCACCCCTCCACTTT.

This chain connects TRBV11-2 to TRBJ2-7; no reliable D call. Trimming removed 1 base from V and 2 bases from J, with 9 bases in between. This CDR3 has 14 residues. CDR1 is SGHAT and CDR2 is FQNNGV in the germline V gene. CDR3 sequence (DNA): TGTGCCAGCAGCTTAGTAGCCCTTACCTACGAGCAGTACTTC. Amino acids: CASSLVALTYEQYF.

The rearrangement links TRBV18 to TRBJ1-6, with D tentatively TRBD1 (5 bases). Germline V gene lookup returns CDR1 KGHSH and CDR2 LQKENI. V dropped 3 bases and J dropped 10 bases, with 10 bases sitting between them. The CDR3 covers 13 residues. The CDR3 DNA follows: TGTGCCAGCTCACCCGGTGGGGGGTCACCCCTCCACTTT. Encoded protein: CASSPGGGSPLHF.

The chain couples TRBV4-3 to TRBJ1-5; D is unclear. The CDR3 runs to 15 residues. Germline CDR1 is LGHNA and CDR2 is YSLEER. V lost 0 bases, J lost 9 bases, and 15 bases lay in between. The CDR3 nucleotides are TGCGCCAGCAGCCAAGATTTGGGCGCAATCCGGCCCCAGCATTTT. Translation: CASSQDLGAIRPQHF.